The present entry profiles one T cell receptor (beta chain) with its context. Antigen: not known. Expressed TCRB transcripts got sequenced, as all isolated RNA was reverse transcribed. An average of about 3.5 million reads was obtained for naive, central memory and regulatory T cell samples. Sequenced by immunoSEQ multiplex PCR; TCRdb stores in-frame clones only, minus some. Of 200,000 to 250,000 clones in the sample, 25% to 35% were seen once. This entry belongs to a study of beta chain features in type 1 diabetes. Study-wide results and caveats: The study notes PCR might favor shorter templates equally in patients and controls. TCRB CDR3s from Type 1 diabetes patients were moderately but significantly shorter in all four CD4+ subsets.

The CDR3 is made up of 14 amino acids. V lost 0 bases, J lost 9 bases, and 13 bases lay in between. CDR1 and CDR2 from the germline V gene are SGDLS and YYNGEE. The source is a man aged 25 to 45 in good health. The chain links TRBV9 to TRBJ2-4, with D tentatively TRBD2 (5 bases). The sample consisted of central memory CD4+ T cells from blood. Here the CDR3 DNA reads TGTGCCAGCAGCGTAGGGTCCGAAGGAGGCATTCAGTACTTC. It encodes CASSVGSEGGIQYF.